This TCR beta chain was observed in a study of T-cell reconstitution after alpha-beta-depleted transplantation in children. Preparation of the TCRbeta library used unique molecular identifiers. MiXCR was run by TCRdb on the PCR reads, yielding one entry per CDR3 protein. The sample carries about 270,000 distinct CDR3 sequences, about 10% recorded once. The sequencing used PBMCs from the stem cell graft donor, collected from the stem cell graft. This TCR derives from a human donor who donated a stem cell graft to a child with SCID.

The CDR3, as DNA: TGCAGCGTTGAAGAGAGCGGGGGGGCCGATACGCAGTATTTT. It yields the protein CSVEESGGADTQYF. V gene TRBV29-1 combines with J gene TRBJ2-3, with 10 bases identical to TRBD2. This CDR3 is built from 14 residues. CDR1 SQVTM and CDR2 ANQGSEA come from the germline V gene. J lost 6 bases, V lost 0 bases, and 3 bases had no gene match.